This T cell receptor (beta chain) emerged from a study of cytomegalovirus exposure and HLA in healthy donors. Study-level background: Membership in the Caucasian-associated ancestry cluster was found for around 81% of approximately 400 genotyped donors.

PCR involved 60 Vbeta and 13 Jbeta primers. Assay: immunoSEQ multiplex PCR; the TCRdb copy retains only in-frame clones and omits some. The table includes 120,000 to 150,000 clones, around 75% detected once. V was clipped by 6 bases and J by 4 bases; unmatched bases: 17. CDR3 length: 17 residues. The germline V gene has CDR1 LNHDA and CDR2 SQIVND (reference sequence). As regards this clone: The target antigen is unknown.

Notes on the study in general: Overall, some 160 TCR beta chains were annotated as cytomegalovirus-associated.

The sample taken for sequencing was PBMCs. V is TRBV19 and J is TRBJ2-7, with 8 bases identical to TRBD2. The receptor's source is a woman in her 30s in good health and CMV-seronegative. As DNA, the CDR3 is TGTGCCAGTAGCCGAAAGGGGGTAGCGGGATATTCATACGAGCAGTACTTC. It is translated as CASSRKGVAGYSYEQYF.